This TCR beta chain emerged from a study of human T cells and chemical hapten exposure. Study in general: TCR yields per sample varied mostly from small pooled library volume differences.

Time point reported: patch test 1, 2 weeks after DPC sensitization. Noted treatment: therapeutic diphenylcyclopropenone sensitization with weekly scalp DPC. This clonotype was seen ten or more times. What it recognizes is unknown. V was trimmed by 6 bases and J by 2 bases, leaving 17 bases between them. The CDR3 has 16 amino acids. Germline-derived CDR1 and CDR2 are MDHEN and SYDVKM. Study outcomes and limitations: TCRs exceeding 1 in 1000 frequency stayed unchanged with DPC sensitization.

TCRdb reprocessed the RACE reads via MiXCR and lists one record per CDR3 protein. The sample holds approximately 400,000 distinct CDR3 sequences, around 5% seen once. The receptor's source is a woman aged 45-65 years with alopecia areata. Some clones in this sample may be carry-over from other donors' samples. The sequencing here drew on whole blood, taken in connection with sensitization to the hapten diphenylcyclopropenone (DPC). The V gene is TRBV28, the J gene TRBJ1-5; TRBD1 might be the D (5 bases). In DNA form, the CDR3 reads TGTGCCAGCAGCCCCGCCCGGCAGGGACGCAATCAGCCCCAGCATTTT. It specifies CASSPARQGRNQPQHF.